Below, 18 T cell receptor beta chains from the same sample are listed, as sequenced in a study of cytomegalovirus exposure and HLA in healthy donors. Here immunoSEQ multiplex PCR was the method, and the copy in TCRdb shows in-frame clones only, minus some. This sample carries 65,000 to 75,000 clones, 95% to 96% of them seen once, and the ten largest clones take over 3.5%. The material sequenced was PBMCs. Every receptor here comes from a woman aged 18-29 years in good health and CMV-seropositive.

CDR3 sequence reads: CASNGQGGSTDTQYF. The CDR3 coding sequence is TGTGCCAGCAACGGACAGGGGGGGAGCACAGATACGCAGTATTTT. This sequence joins TRBV2 and TRBJ2-3; 10 bases map to TRBD1. The V gene end was trimmed by 7 bases and the J gene end by 0 bases; junction bases not matched to a gene: 4. The CDR3 runs 15 residues. Per the germline V gene, CDR1 is SNHLY and CDR2 is FYNNEI.

The V and J genes are TRBV19 and TRBJ2-2; TRBD2 matches at 9 bases. The CDR3 runs to 13 residues. The germline V gene has CDR1 LNHDA and CDR2 SQIVND (reference sequence). V lost 8 bases and J lost 5; bases outside the gene matches: 3. The CDR3 nucleotides read TGTGCCAGTCGAGCGGGAGGTACCGGGGAGCTGTTTTTT. Residues: CASRAGGTGELFF.

This sequence joins TRBV18 and TRBJ1-3; no clear D gene. The CDR3 has 14 residues. From germline, CDR1 is KGHSH and CDR2 LQKENI. Trimming shortened V by 3 bases and J by 1 base, and 7 bases separated the two germline ends. CDR3 in DNA: TGTGCCAGCTCACCCGAGGGTTCTGGAAACACCATATATTTT. Translated: CASSPEGSGNTIYF.

The CDR3 nucleotides read TGCAGCGTTGCCGGGACTAGCGGGAGAGGGGCAGATACGCAGTATTTT. It encodes CSVAGTSGRGADTQYF. The chain joins TRBV29-1 to TRBJ2-3, with TRBD2 matching over 14 bases. The V gene's germline CDR1 is SQVTM and CDR2 ANQGSEA. The CDR3 loop spans 16 amino acids. V trimming: 4 bases; J trimming: 4 bases; junction bases outside the gene matches: 7.

This chain joins TRBV4-3 and TRBJ2-7, with 7 positions matching TRBD1. CDR1 is LGHNA, CDR2 YSLEER, per germline. This CDR3 comprises 14 residues. Unmatched junction bases numbered 3, after V lost 0 bases and J lost 4 bases. The CDR3 protein is CASSQEGQFYEQYF. DNA of the CDR3: TGCGCCAGCAGCCAAGAGGGACAGTTTTACGAGCAGTACTTC.

This clone appeared a single time. This chain connects TRBV28 to TRBJ2-5, with 7 bases identical to TRBD2. Trimming took 3 bases from V and 2 from J; bases not matched to a gene: 6. The CDR3 sequence is 15 residues long. Germline V gene lookup returns CDR1 MDHEN and CDR2 SYDVKM. The CDR3 DNA follows: TGTGCCAGCAGTTTCCAGCGGGGACGACAAGAGACCCAGTACTTC. Protein product: CASSFQRGRQETQYF.

CDR3: CASSYGVESGETQYF. The CDR3 DNA sequence: TGTGCCAGCAGTTACGGTGTAGAGAGCGGGGAGACCCAGTACTTC. The genes are TRBV6-5 and TRBJ2-5; maybe TRBD2 (6 bases). From germline, CDR1 is MNHEY and CDR2 SVGAGI. Trimming removed 2 bases at V and 5 bases at J, with 15 bases between. CDR3 length: 15 residues.

The chain is built from TRBV10-3 and TRBJ2-7, with D possibly TRBD2 on 5 matching bases. The CDR3 covers 13 residues. Germline lookup yields CDR1 ENHRY and CDR2 SYGVKD. Trimming pared 8 bases from V and 3 bases from J, leaving 14 bases between. CDR3 nucleotides: TGTGCCATCGCCCTGGCGGAGGTCTACGAGCAGTACTTC. As protein: CAIALAEVYEQYF.

This clone appeared a few times. The CDR3 sequence is CASSQAPGTSLAKNIQYF. CDR3 bases: TGTGCCAGCAGCCAAGCCCCCGGGACTAGTCTAGCCAAAAACATTCAGTACTTC. The genes are TRBV4-2 and TRBJ2-4, with 8 bases matching TRBD2. The CDR3 is 18 amino acids. The V and J ends lost 1 base and 0 bases, in that order; junction bases with no gene match: 8. Germline V gene data show CDR1 as LGHNA and CDR2 as YNFKEQ.

This chain connects TRBV2 to TRBJ1-1, with D uncertain. The CDR3 loop spans 13 amino acids. Germline CDR1 SNHLY, CDR2 FYNNEI. The germline V and J ends were trimmed by 6 bases and 0 bases, with 8 bases remaining between them. CDR3 amino acids: CASRRAMNTEAFF. As DNA, the CDR3 is TGTGCCAGCAGGAGGGCCATGAACACTGAAGCTTTCTTT.

This chain joins TRBV7-2 and TRBJ2-2; D unresolved. Trimming stripped 1 base from V and 1 base from J, with 10 bases between. The CDR3 is 16 residues long. The germline V gene encodes CDR1 SGHTA and CDR2 FQGNSA. The CDR3 here is CASSLEAQLNTGELFF. CDR3 DNA: TGTGCCAGCAGCTTAGAAGCGCAGTTGAACACCGGGGAGCTGTTTTTT. The full variable domain, completed using reference TRBV7-2 and TRBJ2-2, is GAGVSQSPSNKVTEKGKDVELRCDPISGHTALYWYRQSLGQGLEFLIYFQGNSAPDKSGLPSDRFSAERTGGSVSTLTIQRTQQEDSAVYLCASSLEAQLNTGELFFGEGSRLTVL.

This clone was recorded only once. The chain uses TRBV9 and TRBJ2-1, with 13 bases aligning to TRBD2. V was pared by 1 base and J by 9 bases, with 1 base of the junction left unmatched. Germline CDR1 is SGDLS and CDR2 is YYNGEE. This CDR3 spans 14 amino acids. The CDR3 region is CASSVTSGRGEQFF. DNA of the CDR3: TGTGCCAGCAGCGTAACTAGCGGGAGGGGTGAGCAGTTCTTC.

The rearrangement links TRBV12-5 to TRBJ2-1, with 12 positions matching TRBD2. CDR3 length: 21 residues. The V gene end was trimmed by 0 bases and the J gene end by 5 bases; junction bases not matched to a gene: 17. Per germline, CDR1 LGHNT and CDR2 FRNRAP. The CDR3 DNA follows: TGTGCTAGTGGTTTGGTACGAGGCGGACTAGCGGGACCCCTCCGTAACAATGAGCAGTTCTTC. Protein sequence: CASGLVRGGLAGPLRNNEQFF.

V and J are TRBV28 and TRBJ2-1; D is undetermined. Germline CDR1 and CDR2: MDHEN and SYDVKM. This CDR3 contains 12 residues. The V end lost 1 base, the J end lost 8 bases, and 6 bases lay between the germline ends. The CDR3 is CASSLSVDEQFF. The CDR3, as DNA: TGTGCCAGCAGTTTATCTGTAGATGAGCAGTTCTTC.

V is TRBV25-1 and J is TRBJ2-2, with 10 bases lining up with TRBD1. Per the germline V gene, CDR1 is MGHDK and CDR2 is SYGVNS. Losses at the gene ends were 2 bases for V and 3 bases for J; bases not matched to a gene: 0. The CDR3 is made up of 15 amino acids. CDR3 amino acids: CASSEGTGDTGELFF. CDR3 DNA sequence: TGTGCCAGCAGTGAAGGGACAGGGGACACCGGGGAGCTGTTTTTT. The full variable domain, rest sourced from reference TRBV25-1 and TRBJ2-2, is EADIYQTPRYLVIGTGKKITLECSQTMGHDKMYWYQQDPGMELHLIHYSYGVNSTEKGDLSSESTVSRIRTEHFPLTLESARPSHTSQYLCASSEGTGDTGELFFGEGSRLTVL.

The chain employs TRBV6-1 and TRBJ2-7; TRBD1 aligns across 7 bases. The CDR3 runs 16 residues. The V gene end was trimmed by 4 bases and the J gene end by 0 bases; junction bases not matched to a gene: 9. CDR1 MNHNS and CDR2 SASEGT come from the germline V gene. The CDR3 nucleotides are TGTGCCAGCAGTGCGGTGCCGGGACAGCTCTCCTACGAGCAGTACTTC. As protein: CASSAVPGQLSYEQYF.

The J gene is TRBJ1-5, the V gene TRBV2; D possibly corresponds to TRBD1 (5 bases). Germline CDR1 SNHLY, CDR2 FYNNEI. V was shortened by 6 bases and J by 8 bases, with 17 bases between the two germline ends. This CDR3 comprises 14 residues. The CDR3 DNA reads as TGTGCCAGCAGGCGGGACGGCCATTGGGAGCCCCAGCATTTT. Its protein is CASRRDGHWEPQHF.

J is TRBJ2-3 and V is TRBV5-1; 10 nucleotides agree with TRBD2. CDR3 length: 18 amino acids. V gave up 2 bases and J gave up 5 bases; unmatched junction bases: 14. Germline V lookup: CDR1 SGHRS, CDR2 YFSETQ. The CDR3 nucleotides are TGCGCCAGCAGCTTAGGAACTAGCGGGATCCGCGCCCAAGATACGCAGTATTTT. This sequence encodes CASSLGTSGIRAQDTQYF.